These 4 T cell receptor beta chains were all obtained from the same sample, sequenced in a study of blood T cell repertoires in COVID-19 (dated by TCRdb to 2019 to 2021). Library preparation was by the immunoSEQ multiplex PCR assay. TCRdb stores this immuneACCESS table with in-frame sequences only. Part of the clones is absent; in the studies checked, under half of the shortfall reflects unresolved V genes, and no reason is known for the rest. This sample has 98,000 or so clones in its table, and approximately 80% of those were observed once. The ten largest clones take up approximately 3.4% of the sample. The sequenced sample was peripheral blood. The source is an elderly woman with active or convalescent COVID-19.

The V call is TRBV6-5, the J call TRBJ1-4; D may be TRBD1 (6 bases). Germline V gives CDR1 MNHEY, CDR2 SVGAGI. The CDR3 loop spans 12 amino acids. Trimming took 5 bases from V and 13 from J, leaving 14 bases between them. CDR3 region: CASSTGPGGLFF. The DNA of the CDR3 is TGTGCCAGCAGTACAGGGCCCGGCGGACTGTTTTTT.

The V call is TRBV30, the J call TRBJ2-5; D gene ambiguous. CDR3 length: 11 amino acids. V was cut by 5 bases and J by 2 bases, with 6 bases left in between. Germline assignment: CDR1 GTSNPN and CDR2 SVGIG (reference sequence). The CDR3 here is CAWAQQETQYF. Here the CDR3 DNA reads TGTGCCTGGGCACAACAAGAGACCCAGTACTTC.

This clone has a single count. The chain links TRBV4-1 to TRBJ1-3, with D maybe TRBD1 (5 bases). The germline V gene encodes CDR1 MGHRA and CDR2 YSYEKL. The V end was cut by 2 bases, the J end by 1 base, with 9 bases between. This CDR3 spans 15 amino acids. CDR3 coding DNA: TGCGCCAGCAGCCAAATGGGGGGATCTGGAAACACCATATATTTT. This sequence encodes CASSQMGGSGNTIYF.

This chain uses TRBV5-1 with TRBJ1-1; maybe TRBD1 (5 bases). Germline V lookup: CDR1 SGHRS, CDR2 YFSETQ. V was clipped by 0 bases and J by 0 bases, with 9 bases between them. The length of the CDR3 is 15 residues. CDR3 protein: CASSLGGTLNTEAFF. Here the CDR3 DNA reads TGCGCCAGCAGCTTGGGTGGGACTTTGAACACTGAAGCTTTCTTT.